What follows is one TCR beta chain and its context. The data belong to a study of blood T cell repertoires in COVID-19. In the study overall: Collection of acute and convalescent COVID-19 samples took place in the United States, Italy and Spain. T cells, B-cell-depleted T cells, or PBMCs supplied cDNA or gDNA.

In the original workflow: Counts of nucleated cells, estimated from reference gene primer amplification, were obtained. Sequencing used immunoSEQ multiplex PCR; TCRdb keeps in-frame clones, though not all of them. V and J calls plus clone size are reproduced from that table; the DNA served to infer D and trimming. The table has 150,000 to 200,000 clones, approximately 84% seen once. CDR3 size: 18 residues. The germline V gene encodes CDR1 LGHDT and CDR2 YNNKEL (reference sequence). The V segment lost 3 bases and the J segment 2 bases; nucleotides outside the gene matches: 5. The material sequenced was peripheral blood. This clonotype originated in a woman older than 75 with acute or convalescent COVID-19. J is TRBJ2-1 and V is TRBV3-1 (or the pseudogene TRBV3-2); 15 bases map to TRBD2. Written as DNA, the CDR3 is TGTGCCAGCAGCCACCTAAGGACTAGCGGGAGGGCCTACAATGAGCAGTTCTTC. Protein: CASSHLRTSGRAYNEQFF.